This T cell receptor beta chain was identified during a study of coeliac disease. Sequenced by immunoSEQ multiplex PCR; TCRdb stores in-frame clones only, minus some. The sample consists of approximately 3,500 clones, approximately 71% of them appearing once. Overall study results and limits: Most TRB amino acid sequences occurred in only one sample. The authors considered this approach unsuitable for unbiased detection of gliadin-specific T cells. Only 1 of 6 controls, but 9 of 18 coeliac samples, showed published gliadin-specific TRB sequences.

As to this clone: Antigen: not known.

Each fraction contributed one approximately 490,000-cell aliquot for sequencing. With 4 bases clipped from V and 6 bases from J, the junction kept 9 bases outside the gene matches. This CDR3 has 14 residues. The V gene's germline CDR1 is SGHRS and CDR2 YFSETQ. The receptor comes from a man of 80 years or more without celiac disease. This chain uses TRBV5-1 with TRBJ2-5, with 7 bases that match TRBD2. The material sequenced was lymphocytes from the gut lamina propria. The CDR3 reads CASSNPGEGKTQYF. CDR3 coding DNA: TGCGCCAGCAGCAACCCCGGGGAGGGAAAGACCCAGTACTTC.